The present T cell receptor beta chain was sequenced within a study of T cells expressing NK-cell markers. About the research overall: According to the study, TCR beta repertoires originated from sorted CD3+CD56+NKG2C+, CD3+CD56+NKG2C- and CD3+CD56-NKG2C+ T cells. Among the eight sequenced donors, seven tested HCMV-seropositive and one tested seronegative.

A 5'RACE template switching approach incorporating UMIs was used to make TCR beta cDNA. Using the 5' RACE reads, TCRdb records one entry per CDR3 protein without DNA. Recorded for this sample: hundreds of thousands of distinct CDR3 sequences. The CDR3 totals 15 residues. This receptor was obtained from a man between 18 and 29 years old in good health. This chain joins TRBV12-3 or TRBV12-4 and TRBJ1-1; TCRdb returns TRBD1, unconfirmable since there is no DNA. Sequenced input: blood T cells: a sorted CD56 or NKG2C T cell subset, CD4+ or CD8+ T cells, or bulk PBMC T cells (not recorded which). The CDR3 loop reads CASSGTPWGNTEAFF.